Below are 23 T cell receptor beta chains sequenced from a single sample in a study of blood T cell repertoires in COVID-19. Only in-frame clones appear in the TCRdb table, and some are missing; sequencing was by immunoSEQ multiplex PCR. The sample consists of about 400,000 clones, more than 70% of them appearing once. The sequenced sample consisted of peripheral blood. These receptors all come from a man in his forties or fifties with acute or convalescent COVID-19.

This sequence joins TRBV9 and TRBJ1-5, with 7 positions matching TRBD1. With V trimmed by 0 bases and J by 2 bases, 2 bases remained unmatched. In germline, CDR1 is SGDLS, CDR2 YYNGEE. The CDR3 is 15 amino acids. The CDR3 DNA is TGTGCCAGCAGCGTAGGTCAGGGGGGCAATCAGCCCCAGCATTTT. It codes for CASSVGQGGNQPQHF. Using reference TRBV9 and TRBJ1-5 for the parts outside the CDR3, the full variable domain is DSGVTQTPKHLITATGQRVTLRCSPRSGDLSVYWYQQSLDQGLQFLIQYYNGEERAKGNILERFSAQQFPDLHSELNLSSLELGDSALYFCASSVGQGGNQPQHFGDGTRLSIL.

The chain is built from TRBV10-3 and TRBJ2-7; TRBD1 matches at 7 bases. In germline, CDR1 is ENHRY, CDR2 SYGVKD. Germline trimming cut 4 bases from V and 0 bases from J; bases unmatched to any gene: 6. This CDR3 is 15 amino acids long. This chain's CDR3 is CAISAQGSSSYEQYF. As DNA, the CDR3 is TGTGCCATCAGTGCACAGGGGTCAAGCTCCTACGAGCAGTACTTC.

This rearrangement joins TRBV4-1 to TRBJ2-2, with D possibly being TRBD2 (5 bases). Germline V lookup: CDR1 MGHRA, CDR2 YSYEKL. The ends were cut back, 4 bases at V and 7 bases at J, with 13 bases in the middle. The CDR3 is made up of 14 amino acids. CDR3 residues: CASSPRNGGGELFF. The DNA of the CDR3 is TGCGCCAGCAGCCCACGAAATGGAGGCGGGGAGCTGTTTTTT.

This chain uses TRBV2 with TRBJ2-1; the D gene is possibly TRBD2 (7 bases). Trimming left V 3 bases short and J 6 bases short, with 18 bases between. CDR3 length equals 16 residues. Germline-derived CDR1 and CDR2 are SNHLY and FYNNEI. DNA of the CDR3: TGTGCCAGCAGTGACCTGAGGGGGAGGGCCGTCAATGAGCAGTTCTTC. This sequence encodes CASSDLRGRAVNEQFF.

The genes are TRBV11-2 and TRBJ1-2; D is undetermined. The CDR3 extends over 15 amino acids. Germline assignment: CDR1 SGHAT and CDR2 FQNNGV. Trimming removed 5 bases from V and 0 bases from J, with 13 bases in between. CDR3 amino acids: CASSEGGYANYGYTF. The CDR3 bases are TGTGCCAGCAGCGAGGGTGGCTACGCTAACTATGGCTACACCTTC.

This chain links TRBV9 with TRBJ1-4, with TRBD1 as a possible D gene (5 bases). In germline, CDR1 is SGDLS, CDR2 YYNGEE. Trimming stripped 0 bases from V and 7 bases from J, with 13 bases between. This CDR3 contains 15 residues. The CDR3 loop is CASSVGVGRGEKLFF. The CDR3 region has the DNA TGTGCCAGCAGCGTAGGTGTGGGGCGCGGTGAAAAACTGTTTTTT.

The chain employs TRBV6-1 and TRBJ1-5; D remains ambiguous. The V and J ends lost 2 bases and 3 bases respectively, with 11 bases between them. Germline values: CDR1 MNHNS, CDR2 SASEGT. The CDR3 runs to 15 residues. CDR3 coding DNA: TGTGCCAGCAGTGAACGAGGATACCACAATCAGCCCCAGCATTTT. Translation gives CASSERGYHNQPQHF.

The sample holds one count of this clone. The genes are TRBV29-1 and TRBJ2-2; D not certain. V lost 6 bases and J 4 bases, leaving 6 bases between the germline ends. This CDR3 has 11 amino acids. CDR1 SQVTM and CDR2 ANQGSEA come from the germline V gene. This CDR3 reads CSVGFTGELFF. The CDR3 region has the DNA TGCAGCGTCGGGTTCACCGGGGAGCTGTTTTTT.

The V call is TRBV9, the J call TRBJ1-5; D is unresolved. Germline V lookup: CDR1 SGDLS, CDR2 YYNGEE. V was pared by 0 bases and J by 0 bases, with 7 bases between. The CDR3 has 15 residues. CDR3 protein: CASSVGDYSNQPQHF. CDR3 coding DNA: TGTGCCAGCAGCGTAGGTGACTATAGCAATCAGCCCCAGCATTTT. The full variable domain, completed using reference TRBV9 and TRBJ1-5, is DSGVTQTPKHLITATGQRVTLRCSPRSGDLSVYWYQQSLDQGLQFLIQYYNGEERAKGNILERFSAQQFPDLHSELNLSSLELGDSALYFCASSVGDYSNQPQHFGDGTRLSIL.

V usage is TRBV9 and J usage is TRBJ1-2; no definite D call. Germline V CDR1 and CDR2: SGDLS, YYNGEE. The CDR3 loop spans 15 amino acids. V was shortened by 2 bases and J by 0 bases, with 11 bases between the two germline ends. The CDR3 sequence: CASSVLAGANYGYTF. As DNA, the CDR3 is TGTGCCAGCAGCGTTCTAGCAGGTGCTAACTATGGCTACACCTTC.

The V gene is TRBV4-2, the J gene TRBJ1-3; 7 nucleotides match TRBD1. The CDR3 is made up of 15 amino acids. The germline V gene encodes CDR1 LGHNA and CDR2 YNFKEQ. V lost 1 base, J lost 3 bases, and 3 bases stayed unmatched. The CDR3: CASSQGRGFGNTIYF. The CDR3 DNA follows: TGTGCCAGCAGCCAAGGCAGGGGGTTTGGAAACACCATATATTTT.

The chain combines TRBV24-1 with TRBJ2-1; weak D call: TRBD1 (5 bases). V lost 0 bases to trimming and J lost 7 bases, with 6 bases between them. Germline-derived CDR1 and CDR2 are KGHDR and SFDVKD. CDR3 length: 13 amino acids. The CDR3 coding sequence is TGTGCCACCAGTGATTTGGCAGGGAATGAGCAGTTCTTC. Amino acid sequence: CATSDLAGNEQFF.

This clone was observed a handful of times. The CDR3 bases are TGTGCCTGGAGTGCCAAGACTAGCGGGAGCACAGATACGCAGTATTTT. Protein: CAWSAKTSGSTDTQYF. The J gene is TRBJ2-3, the V gene TRBV30; 10 bases line up with TRBD2. V was clipped by 1 base and J by 0 bases; unmatched bases: 4. Germline CDR1 reads GTSNPN; CDR2 reads SVGIG (reference sequence). The CDR3 has 16 amino acids.

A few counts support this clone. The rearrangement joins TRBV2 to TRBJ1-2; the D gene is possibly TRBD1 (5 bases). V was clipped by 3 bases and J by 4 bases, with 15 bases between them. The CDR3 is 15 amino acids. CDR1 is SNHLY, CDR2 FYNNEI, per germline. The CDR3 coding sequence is TGTGCCAGCAGTGACACGACAGCCCTCCGCTATGGCTACACCTTC. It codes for CASSDTTALRYGYTF. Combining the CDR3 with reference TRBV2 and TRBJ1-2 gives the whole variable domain EPEVTQTPSHQVTQMGQEVILRCVPISNHLYFYWYRQILGQKVEFLVSFYNNEISEKSEIFDDQFSVERPDGSNFTLKIRSTKLEDSAMYFCASSDTTALRYGYTFGSGTRLTVV.

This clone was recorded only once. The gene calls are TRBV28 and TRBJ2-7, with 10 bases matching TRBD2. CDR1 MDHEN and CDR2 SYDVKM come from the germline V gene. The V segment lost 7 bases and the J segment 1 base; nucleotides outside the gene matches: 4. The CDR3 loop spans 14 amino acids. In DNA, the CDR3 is TGTGCCAGCATCCCGGGACTAGCGTCCTACGAGCAGTACTTC. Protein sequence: CASIPGLASYEQYF.

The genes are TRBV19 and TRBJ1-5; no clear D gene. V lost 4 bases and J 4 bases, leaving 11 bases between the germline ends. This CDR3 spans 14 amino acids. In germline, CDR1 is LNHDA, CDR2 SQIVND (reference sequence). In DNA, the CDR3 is TGTGCCAGTAGTACGGGTCCGATGAATCAGCCCCAGCATTTT. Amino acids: CASSTGPMNQPQHF.

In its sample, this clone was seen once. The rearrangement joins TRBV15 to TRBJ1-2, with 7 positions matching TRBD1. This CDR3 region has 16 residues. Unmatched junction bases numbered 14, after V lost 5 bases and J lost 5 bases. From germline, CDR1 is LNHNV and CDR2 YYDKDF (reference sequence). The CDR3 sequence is CATSPDRVRLSYGYTF. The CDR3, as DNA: TGTGCCACCAGCCCTGACAGGGTACGATTGAGTTATGGCTACACCTTC.

The CDR3 DNA sequence: TGCAGTGCTAGTTTGGGACATTTATTTTATAGCAATCAGCCCCAGCATTTT. Translated, it gives CSASLGHLFYSNQPQHF. The chain recombines TRBV20-1 with TRBJ1-5; D is possibly TRBD1 (6 bases). Per the germline V gene, CDR1 is DFQATT and CDR2 is SNEGSKA (reference sequence). The length of the CDR3 is 17 residues. Trimming shortened V by 3 bases and J by 0 bases, and 18 bases separated the two germline ends.

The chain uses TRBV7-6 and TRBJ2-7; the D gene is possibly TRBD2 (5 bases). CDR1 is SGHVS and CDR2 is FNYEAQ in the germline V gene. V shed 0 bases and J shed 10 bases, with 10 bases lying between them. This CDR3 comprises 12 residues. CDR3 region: CASSLAPGIQYF. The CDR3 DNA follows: TGTGCCAGCAGCTTAGCGCCGGGAATACAGTACTTC. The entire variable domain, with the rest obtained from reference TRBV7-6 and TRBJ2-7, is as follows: GAGVSQSPRYKVTKRGQDVALRCDPISGHVSLYWYRQALGQGPEFLTYFNYEAQQDKSGLPNDRFSAERPEGSISTLTIQRTEQRDSAMYRCASSLAPGIQYFGPGTRLTVT.

The DNA for the CDR3 is TGTGCCAGCAGCAAAGCGCCCGGTGATGAGGGCACAGATACGCAGTATTTT. This encodes CASSKAPGDEGTDTQYF. The chain links TRBV21-1 to TRBJ2-3; the table's D call, TRBD2, was not checked against the DNA. TRBV21-1 is a documented pseudogene. The CDR3 has 17 amino acids.

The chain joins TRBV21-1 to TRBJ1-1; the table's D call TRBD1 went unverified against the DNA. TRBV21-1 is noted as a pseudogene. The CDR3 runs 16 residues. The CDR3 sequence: CARAVIGTRMNTEAFF. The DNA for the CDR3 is TGTGCCAGGGCTGTGATCGGGACAAGGATGAACACTGAAGCTTTCTTT.

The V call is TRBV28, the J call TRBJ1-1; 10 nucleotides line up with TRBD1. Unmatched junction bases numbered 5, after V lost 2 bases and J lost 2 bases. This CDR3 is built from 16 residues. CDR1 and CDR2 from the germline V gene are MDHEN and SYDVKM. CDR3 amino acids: CASSLGTGAGNTEAFF. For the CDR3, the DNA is TGTGCCAGCAGTTTAGGGACAGGGGCCGGTAACACTGAAGCTTTCTTT.

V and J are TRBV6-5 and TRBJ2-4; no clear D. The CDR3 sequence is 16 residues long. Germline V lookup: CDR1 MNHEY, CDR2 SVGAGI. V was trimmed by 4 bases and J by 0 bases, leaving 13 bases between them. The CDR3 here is CASSFRLDLAKNIQYF. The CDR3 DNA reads TGTGCCAGCAGTTTCCGACTTGACCTAGCCAAAAACATTCAGTACTTC.